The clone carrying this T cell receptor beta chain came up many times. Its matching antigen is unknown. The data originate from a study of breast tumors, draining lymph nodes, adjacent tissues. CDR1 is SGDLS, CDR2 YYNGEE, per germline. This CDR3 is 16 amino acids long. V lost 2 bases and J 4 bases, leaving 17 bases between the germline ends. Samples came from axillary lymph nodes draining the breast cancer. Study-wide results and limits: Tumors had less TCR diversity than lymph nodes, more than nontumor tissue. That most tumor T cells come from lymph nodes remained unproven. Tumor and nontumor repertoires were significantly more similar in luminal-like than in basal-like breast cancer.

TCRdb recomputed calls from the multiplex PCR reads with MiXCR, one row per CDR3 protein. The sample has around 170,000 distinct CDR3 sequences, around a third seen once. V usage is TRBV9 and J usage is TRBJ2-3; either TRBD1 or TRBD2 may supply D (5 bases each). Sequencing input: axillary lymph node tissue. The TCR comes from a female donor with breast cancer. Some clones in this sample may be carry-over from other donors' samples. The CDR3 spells CASSVGTGSRADTQYF. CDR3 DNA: TGTGCCAGCAGCGTCGGGACGGGATCTAGGGCAGATACGCAGTATTTT.